This is a list of T cell receptor beta chains from one sample in a study of cytomegalovirus exposure and HLA in healthy donors. TCRdb's table, derived via immunoSEQ multiplex PCR, lists solely in-frame clones and lacks some. The sample includes about 150,000 clones, about four fifths of them seen just once. The sequencing input was PBMCs. These receptors were taken from a man aged 25 to 45 in good health and CMV-seropositive. The CDR3 runs from the conserved cysteine through the conserved F or W. D genes are given only for firm matches. Not all rows give a size; the values are once, few, many and, for expanded clones, a class.

d_call j_call v_call clone_size cdr3_nt cdr3_aa
TRBD1 TRBJ2-7 TRBV28 once TGTGCCAGCAGCCAAAGGGACAGCTACGAGCAGTACTTC CASSQRDSYEQYF
TRBD1 TRBJ1-2 TRBV5-5 . TGTGCCAGCAGCTTCGACAGGGATGGCTACACCTTC CASSFDRDGYTF
TRBD2 TRBJ2-3 TRBV28 . TGTGCCAGCATTCCCGGGACTAGCGGGAGAGGGGTTGGTGATACGCAGTATTTT CASIPGTSGRGVGDTQYF
TRBD2 TRBJ2-5 TRBV10-3 few TGTGCCATCAGTGGTGAGGGCACGGGGGGAGAGACCCAGTACTTC CAISGEGTGGETQYF
TRBD1 TRBJ2-7 TRBV7-2 . TGTGCCAGCAGCTTAATGGGCCAGGGGGTCCGGGAGCAGTACTTC CASSLMGQGVREQYF
TRBD2 TRBJ2-3 TRBV6-1 medium-sized TGTGCCAGCAGGGGGACTAGCGGTTCCTCGGATACGCAGTATTTT CASRGTSGSSDTQYF
. TRBJ1-1 TRBV5-1 . TGCGCCAGCACCCTGGCGATGGGGCTGAACACTGAAGCTTTCTTT CASTLAMGLNTEAFF
. TRBJ2-7 TRBV5-1 . TGCGCCAGCAGCTTCGCGCCCTCCTACGAGCAGTACTTC CASSFAPSYEQYF
TRBD1 TRBJ1-2 TRBV7-2 . TGTGCCAGCAGCTTACTCAACAGGGGGGAAAACTATGGCTACACCTTC CASSLLNRGENYGYTF
. TRBJ1-1 TRBV5-1 . TGCGCCAGCAGCTTGGCCGGGGTTGGTAGCACTGAAGCTTTCTTT CASSLAGVGSTEAFF
TRBD1 TRBJ1-1 TRBV5-1 once TGCGCCAGCAGACAAATGACAGGGCACGCTGAAGCTTTCTTT CASRQMTGHAEAFF
TRBD1 TRBJ2-3 TRBV6-6 . TGTGCCAGCAGGGACGGACAGGCCTACACAGATACGCAGTATTTT CASRDGQAYTDTQYF
. TRBJ2-3 TRBV11-3 . TGTGCCAGCAGCGTAACAGGGAGCACAGATACGCAGTATTTT CASSVTGSTDTQYF
TRBD1 TRBJ2-3 TRBV5-1 . TGCGCCAGCAAAAATACAGGGGTTTCAGATACGCAGTATTTT CASKNTGVSDTQYF
. TRBJ1-3 TRBV7-9 . TGTGCCAGCAGCTTGACAGAAGGAAACACCATATATTTT CASSLTEGNTIYF
TRBD2 TRBJ2-7 TRBV7-9 . TGTGCCAGCAGCTCGCCGGGACTAGTAGCCTACGAGCAGTACTTC CASSSPGLVAYEQYF
. TRBJ1-2 TRBV28 . TGTGCCAGCAGTTTAGTGGGGCAAGGCTACACCTTC CASSLVGQGYTF
. TRBJ1-5 TRBV19 . TGTGCCAGTAGTATTGGATTGACAGACAATCAGCCCCAGCATTTT CASSIGLTDNQPQHF
TRBD2 TRBJ2-5 TRBV14 . TGTGCCAGCAGCCTCCACTCTAGCGGGGTACCTCCCCAGTACTTC CASSLHSSGVPPQYF
TRBD1 TRBJ2-7 TRBV9 . TGTGCCAGCAGCGCCGGACAGGGAAGCTCCTACGAGCAGTACTTC CASSAGQGSSYEQYF
. TRBJ2-7 TRBV19 once TGTGCCAGTAGTATAGGCGACTCCCCAACCTACGAGCAGTACTTC CASSIGDSPTYEQYF
. TRBJ2-1 TRBV2 . TGTGCCAGTCAAGCGCGGGTCTCCTACAATGAGCAGTTCTTC CASQARVSYNEQFF
. TRBJ1-4 TRBV5-8 . TGTGCCAGCAGGTGGACACCGCCGACTGAAAAACTGTTTTTT CASRWTPPTEKLFF
TRBD1 TRBJ2-1 TRBV25-1 . TGTGCCAGCAGTGTCGAGGGTGCACAGGGGGCTTACAATGAGCAGTTCTTC CASSVEGAQGAYNEQFF
. TRBJ1-4 TRBV29-1 . TGCAGCGTCCTGACAGTCGGCAATGAAAAACTGTTTTTT CSVLTVGNEKLFF
TRBD1 TRBJ1-5 TRBV5-6 . TGTGCCAGCAGCGGGACAGGGGTCCTACTTTTTCATAGCAATCAGCCCCAGCATTTT CASSGTGVLLFHSNQPQHF
. TRBJ2-3 TRBV5-1 . TGCGCCAGCAGCTTAACAGACTACACAGATACGCAGTATTTT CASSLTDYTDTQYF
TRBD2 TRBJ2-2 TRBV25-1 . TGTGCCAGCAGTGTAGCGGGGGGGCCTGGCGGGGAGCTGTTTTTT CASSVAGGPGGELFF
TRBD2 TRBJ2-1 TRBV29-1 . TGCAGCGTTGTGGGAGCGGGAGTGGCGAGTGAGCAGTTCTTC CSVVGAGVASEQFF
. TRBJ2-7 TRBV7-2 . TGTGCCAGCAGCTGGGGGCACTCCTACGAGCAGTACTTC CASSWGHSYEQYF
TRBD1 TRBJ1-5 TRBV29-1 . TGCAGCGTTGAAGGGGACAGGGCCGGTCAGCCCCAGCATTTT CSVEGDRAGQPQHF
. TRBJ2-2 TRBV7-2 . TGTGCCAGCACCAGGGGGGGGACTAGTGATGTCGGGGAGCTGTTTTTT CASTRGGTSDVGELFF
TRBD2 TRBJ2-1 TRBV5-1 . TGCGCCAGCAGCTTGCCCAGCGGGGACTACAATGAGCAGTTCTTC CASSLPSGDYNEQFF
. TRBJ1-5 TRBV28 . TGTGCCACAATAAGATTAGGCAATCAGCCCCAGCATTTT CATIRLGNQPQHF
. TRBJ1-5 TRBV5-6 . TGTGCCAGCAGCTTGTCACAGGTTAGCAATCAGCCCCAGCATTTT CASSLSQVSNQPQHF
. TRBJ2-7 TRBV19 . TGTGCCAGTAGTTACTTTTCCGAGCAGTACTTC CASSYFSEQYF
TRBD2 TRBJ2-7 TRBV27 . TGTGCCAGCAGTCCCCGGACTAGCGGGACCTCTTCCTACGAGCAGTACTTC CASSPRTSGTSSYEQYF
. TRBJ1-4 TRBV18 . TGTGCCAGCTCACCACCCGCAGAAGTTAATGAAAAACTGTTTTTT CASSPPAEVNEKLFF